This TCR beta chain was recorded in a study of cytomegalovirus exposure and HLA in healthy donors. Whole-study context: The 130 or so validation repertoires were reported in a later analysis to have been generated on the same platform as the approximately 700 first-cohort repertoires.

Repertoires were generated with immunoSEQ multiplex PCR, while TCRdb's copy carries only in-frame clones and drops some. The sample includes tens of thousands of clones, almost 95% of them seen just once. The CDR3 is 16 residues long. From germline, CDR1 is KGHSH and CDR2 LQKENI. V was trimmed by 3 bases and J by 6 bases, leaving 18 bases between them. The sample was PBMCs. The chain employs TRBV18 and TRBJ2-4; maybe TRBD1 (7 bases). The receptor was isolated from a man aged 18 to 29 in good health and CMV-seronegative. CDR3 residues: CASSPSLRGDVNIQYF. CDR3 nucleotide sequence: TGTGCCAGCTCACCCTCCCTCAGGGGGGATGTAAACATTCAGTACTTC.